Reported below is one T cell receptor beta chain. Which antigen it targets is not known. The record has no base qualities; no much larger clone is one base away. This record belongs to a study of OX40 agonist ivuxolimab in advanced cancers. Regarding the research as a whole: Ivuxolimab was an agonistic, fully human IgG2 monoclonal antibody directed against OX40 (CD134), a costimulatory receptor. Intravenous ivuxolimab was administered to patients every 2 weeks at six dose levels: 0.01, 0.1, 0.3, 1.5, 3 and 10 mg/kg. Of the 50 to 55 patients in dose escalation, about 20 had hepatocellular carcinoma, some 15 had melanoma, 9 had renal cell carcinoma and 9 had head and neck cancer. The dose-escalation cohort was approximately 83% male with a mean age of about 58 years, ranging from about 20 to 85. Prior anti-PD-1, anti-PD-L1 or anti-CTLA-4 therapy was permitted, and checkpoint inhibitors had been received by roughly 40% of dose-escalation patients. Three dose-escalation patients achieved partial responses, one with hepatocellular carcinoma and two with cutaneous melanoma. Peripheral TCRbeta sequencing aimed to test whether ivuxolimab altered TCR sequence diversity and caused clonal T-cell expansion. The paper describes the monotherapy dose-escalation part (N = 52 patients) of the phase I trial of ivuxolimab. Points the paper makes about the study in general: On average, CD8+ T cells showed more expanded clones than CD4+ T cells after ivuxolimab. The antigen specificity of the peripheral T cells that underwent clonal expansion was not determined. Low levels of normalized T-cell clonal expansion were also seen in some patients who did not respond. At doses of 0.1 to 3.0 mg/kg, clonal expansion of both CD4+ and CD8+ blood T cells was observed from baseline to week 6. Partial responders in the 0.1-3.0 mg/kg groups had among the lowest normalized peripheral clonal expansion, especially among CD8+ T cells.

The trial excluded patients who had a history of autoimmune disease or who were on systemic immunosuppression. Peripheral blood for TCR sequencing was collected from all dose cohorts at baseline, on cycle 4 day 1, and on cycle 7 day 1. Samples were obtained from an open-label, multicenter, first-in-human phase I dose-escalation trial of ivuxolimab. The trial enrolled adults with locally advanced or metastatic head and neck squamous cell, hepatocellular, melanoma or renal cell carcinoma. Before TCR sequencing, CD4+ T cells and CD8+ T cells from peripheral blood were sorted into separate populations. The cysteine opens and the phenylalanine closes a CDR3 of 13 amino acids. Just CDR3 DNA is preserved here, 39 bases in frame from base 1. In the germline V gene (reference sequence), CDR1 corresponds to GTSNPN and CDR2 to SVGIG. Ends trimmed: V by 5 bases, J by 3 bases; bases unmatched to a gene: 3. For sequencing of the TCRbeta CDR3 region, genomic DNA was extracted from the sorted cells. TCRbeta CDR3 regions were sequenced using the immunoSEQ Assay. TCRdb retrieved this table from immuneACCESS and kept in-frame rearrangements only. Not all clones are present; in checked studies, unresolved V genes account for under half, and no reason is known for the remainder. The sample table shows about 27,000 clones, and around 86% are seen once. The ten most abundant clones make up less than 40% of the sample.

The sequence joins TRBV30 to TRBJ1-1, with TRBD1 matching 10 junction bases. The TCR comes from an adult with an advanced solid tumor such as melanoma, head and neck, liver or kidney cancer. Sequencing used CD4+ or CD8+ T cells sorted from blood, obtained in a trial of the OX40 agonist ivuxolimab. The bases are TGTGCCTGGGAGACAGGGGGCTACACTGAAGCTTTCTTT. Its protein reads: CAWETGGYTEAFF.